This T cell receptor (beta chain) was sequenced for a study of cytomegalovirus exposure and HLA in healthy donors (dated by TCRdb to the late 2010s). Background for the entire study: In an earlier analysis of approximately 500 of the donors, about 260 Gb of sequence data and roughly 100 million unique TCR beta sequences from 150 million to 200 million T cells were reported. An early release that covered roughly 600 HLA-typed donors contained approximately 290 gigabases of sequencing data and 65 million to 100 million unique TCR sequences. The genetic ancestry cluster associated with self-reported Caucasian donors included 80% to 90% of the approximately 430 genotyped donors. The aim of the study was to test whether cataloging public T cell receptors could identify signatures of past pathogen exposure. The study profiled the T cell repertoires of approximately 700 subjects by immunosequencing and related them to cytomegalovirus serostatus. In addition to the first cohort of around 670 subjects, a separate validation cohort of about 120 different subjects was used. The study combined high-throughput TCR immunosequencing, statistical association of individual TCRs with disease status, and machine learning to predict cytomegalovirus infection status. A later analysis re-analyzed previously published TCR beta repertoires from 660 or so donors and added high-resolution HLA genotyping to study TCR occurrence patterns. The later analysis used no new phenotypic data to find candidate immune exposures, relying instead on TCR beta sequences and their occurrence across donors. An earlier analysis of about 620 of the donors applied high-throughput TCR beta sequencing to assess whether each TCR beta V gene segment acted as functional or pseudogenic. Alongside the repertoire data, information on donor age, sex, ethnicity and CMV serostatus was compiled. A later genetic analysis used genome-wide SNP genotypes for about 55% of the 666 donors, treating that subset as a discovery cohort. Every repertoire in the discovery cohort had been generated on one and the same sequencing platform. HLA typing covered class I and class II loci at four-digit resolution. The number of typed donors differed by locus: about 629-630 for A, B, C, DRB1 and DQB1; 500 to 550 for DQA1; approximately 600 for DPA1; and around 450 for DPB1. Several DR-DQ haplotypes were handled as single units for association and clustering because linkage in the cohort was strong. Among 300 to 500 genotyped donors of the cohort, an average of around 250,000 unique TCR beta nucleotide sequences was sequenced per donor, of which about 18% were non-productive. Points the paper makes about the study in general: The study listed approximately 160 TCR beta chains as associated with cytomegalovirus. In vitro tests confirmed that a few of the cytomegalovirus-associated TCR beta chains recognize cytomegalovirus antigens. The authors suggested that the approach could potentially be extended to other disease states and immunological phenotypes. A later analysis associated about 17,000 TCR beta sequences with specific HLA alleles at a false discovery rate of 0.05. The cohort was sequenced for TCR beta chains only, and without alpha or paired-chain data the features that could be detected were limited. A later analysis reported that several top co-occurrence clusters appeared linked to parvovirus B19, influenza, CMV and Epstein-Barr virus. A group of highly shared sequence variants was considered likely to be a technical artifact of the sequencing pipeline. In a later analysis, the rate of TCR association differed among HLA loci, with DRB1 alleles having the most associated TCRs and HLA-C alleles having the fewest. In an earlier analysis of fewer than 750 of the donors, most TCR beta V segments were observed in productive rearrangements about 87% or about 30% of the time, broadly matching IMGT annotations. According to a later genetic analysis, donors in an Asian-associated ancestry cluster had fewer N-insertions in productive TCRs than the approximately 700-donor mean. A further reported finding was that TCR beta sequences accurately predicted the HLA-A and HLA-B alleles for most subjects in the first cohort. When HLA alleles, especially DR and DQ, strongly co-occurred, attributing TCR associations to individual alleles was difficult. Most TCR sequences were observed very rarely across donors, whereas some public TCRs were present in many individuals. HLA typing was unavailable for some donors at each locus, so association tests used only the typed subset. A later genetic analysis associated a missense DCLRE1C variant with V-gene and J-gene trimming of TCR beta chains, and an independent cohort replicated the association. Some IMGT-functional V segments, including TRBV6-2 and TRBV6-3, could not be told apart with the 87-base-pair reads, so those segments were excluded. Presence/absence analyses assumed roughly uniform sequencing depth across donors, an assumption that may not hold. For the cohort, immune exposure information was limited to CMV serostatus. In both the original and validation cohorts, the classifier was reported to diagnose cytomegalovirus status with high specificity and sensitivity. Linkage disequilibrium might explain the correlated functional status among segregating V segments, but an unknown experimental factor could not be ruled out. Compared with equally common non-associated chains, HLA-associated TCR beta chains in a later analysis were more clonally expanded and had lower generation probabilities. Most CMV-associated TCR beta chains appeared to be HLA-restricted in a later analysis, and the HLA associations seemed to be driven largely by CMV exposure. The earlier analysis of approximately 590 of the donors excluded about 16 rarely observed V segments, including chromosome 9 orphons, because counts were too low.

Receptor amplification or capture employed the immunoSEQ multiplex PCR assay. A mixture of 60 forward primers for TCR Vbeta segments and 13 reverse primers for TCR Jbeta segments was used in the multiplex PCR. The CDR3 region of rearranged TCR beta genes was amplified from genomic DNA by a multiplex PCR assay. The amplified TCR beta libraries were sequenced on the Illumina HiSeq System as 87-base-pair reads. In the paper's pipeline: Across the roughly 700 repertoires, a later analysis counted some 81 million unique TCR beta chains, roughly 11 million of which were shared by at least two donors. To remove PCR and sequencing errors, raw reads were error-corrected and collapsed into unique sequences using a nearest-neighbor algorithm that merged closely related sequences. V, D and J gene segments were assigned by aligning CDR3 sequences to IMGT reference sequences. For a sequence to be retained, at least a six-nucleotide match to both a V gene segment and a J gene segment was required. Rearrangements were called productive when the CDR3 lacked stop codons and stayed in frame with V and J; all others were non-productive. Following IMGT convention, CDR3 was defined as the stretch from the second conserved V-encoded cysteine to the conserved J-encoded phenylalanine. The earlier analysis of approximately 590 of the donors excluded any sequence lacking an unambiguous match to a single V gene segment. An earlier analysis of fewer than 650 of the donors classified V segments as functional when productive rearrangements were above 56.7% and as segregating when the standard deviation between donors was above 5%. A statistical classification framework was built for diagnosing cytomegalovirus status from the catalog of TCR beta chain sequences. In a later analysis, V and J genes were assigned by comparing TCR nucleotide sequences against IMGT/GENE-DB human TR gene sequences. Using the TCRdist pipeline, a later analysis assigned CDR3 sequences along with most-parsimonious VDJ recombination scenarios. In a later analysis, each TCR beta chain was defined by its CDR3 amino acid sequence together with its V-gene family, and reads lacking a unique V-gene family were excluded. As a way to deal with suspected cross-contamination and a sequencing artifact, a later analysis dropped hundreds of nucleotide sequences that were highly shared and had low generation probability. For each public chain, a later analysis derived a clonal expansion index from normalized ranks of inferred template counts within each repertoire. A later analysis computed generation probabilities with a VDJ recombination model fitted to out-of-frame rearrangements, and checked the results against IGoR. In a later analysis, hypergeometric tests were used to score TCR-TCR, TCR-HLA and TCR-CMV co-occurrence, with a repertoire-size bias correction applied to TCR pairs. False discovery rates were estimated in a later analysis by permuting HLA or CMV assignments 20 times. In a later analysis, co-occurring TCRs were grouped using DBSCAN, with TCRdist sequence similarity added in when clustering inside HLA-allele-positive subsets. Repertoires with fewer than 30,000 or more than 120,000 public chains were left out of co-occurrence clustering, as were about 5 repertoires with anomalous nucleotide sharing. Sourced from immuneACCESS, this table was stored by TCRdb with only in-frame sequences that have V and J called. A share of the clones is absent; for the studies checked, an unresolved V gene accounts for under half, and the remainder has no known explanation. Clonal size and the V and J genes are those of that table, whereas D and trimming came from the DNA. For this sample, the table gives tens of thousands of clones. In total, the top ten clones hold approximately 13% of the sample.

Trimming costs V 2 bases and J 9 bases, and their ends lie 17 bases apart. CDR1 and CDR2 are drawn from the germline V gene: MNHNS, SASEGT. The CDR3 has 16 amino acids, counting the end cysteine and phenylalanine. Left in the record is the CDR3 DNA by itself, 48 bases read in frame from the first base. The cohort consisted of 666 healthy bone marrow donors. All cohort members were sampled while nominally healthy, although unrecorded immune exposures were likely present. The donor tested CMV seropositive, placing the donor among the 290 or so seropositive members of the cohort. A peripheral blood sample was collected from each donor, and TCR beta sequencing was performed on peripheral blood mononuclear cells. The Qiagen DNeasy Blood Extraction Kit was used to extract genomic DNA from the blood cell samples. About this clone: Its antigen has not been determined.

The source of this sequence is an older woman in good health and CMV-seropositive. The sequenced material came from PBMCs. This chain is built from TRBV6-1 and TRBJ1-6; the D gene remains uncertain. CDR3 reads: CASSEYVYSGSSPLHF. The sequenced DNA: TGTGCCAGCAGTGAATACGTGTACAGTGGGAGTTCACCCCTCCACTTT.